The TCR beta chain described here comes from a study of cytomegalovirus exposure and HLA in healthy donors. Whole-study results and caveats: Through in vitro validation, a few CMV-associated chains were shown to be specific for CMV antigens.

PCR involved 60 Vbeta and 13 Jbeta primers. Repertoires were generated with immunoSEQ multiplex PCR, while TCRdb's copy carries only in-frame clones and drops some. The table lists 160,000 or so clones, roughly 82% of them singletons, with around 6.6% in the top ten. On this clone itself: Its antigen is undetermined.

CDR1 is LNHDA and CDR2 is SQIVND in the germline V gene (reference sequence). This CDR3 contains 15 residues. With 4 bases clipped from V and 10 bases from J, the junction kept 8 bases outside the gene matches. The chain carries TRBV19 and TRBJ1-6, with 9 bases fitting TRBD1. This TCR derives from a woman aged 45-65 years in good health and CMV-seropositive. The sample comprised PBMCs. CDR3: CASSRQDRGNSPLHF. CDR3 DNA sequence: TGTGCCAGTAGTAGACAGGACAGGGGAAACTCACCCCTCCACTTT.